The entry below describes one TCR beta chain. Its antigen remains unknown. Time point of the sample: pre-sensitization, week 0. The treatment: therapeutic diphenylcyclopropenone sensitization with weekly scalp DPC. This sample was taken from a study of human T cells and chemical hapten exposure. Study background: Sensitization was performed using 2% DPC on a 2 cm by 2 cm upper inner arm skin site. Patients were given diphenylcyclopropenone on the scalp weekly across the roughly 25-week study. The patients were mostly female; they had alopecia areata, totalis or universalis. Findings of the study overall: PT1 expanded TCR numbers tracked positively with patch test score.

TCRdb re-derived calls from the RACE reads in MiXCR, one entry per CDR3 protein. Among around 92,000 distinct CDR3 sequences listed, roughly a tenth were seen once. The CDR3 is made up of 15 amino acids. Germline lookup yields CDR1 SEHNR and CDR2 FQNEAQ (reference sequence). V was cut by 1 base and J by 7 bases, with 16 bases left in between. This material consisted of whole blood, taken in connection with sensitization to the hapten diphenylcyclopropenone (DPC). This sequence joins TRBV7-9 and TRBJ1-2; D gene ambiguous. The origin of this receptor is an older woman with alopecia areata. Some clones in this sample may be carry-over from other donors' samples. The CDR3 nucleotides are TGTGCCAGCAGCTTAGTTAGGGCCTCTATTGTTGGCTACACCTTC. Its protein product is CASSLVRASIVGYTF.